Sequencing of this TCR beta chain was carried out in a study of T cell changes during pregnancy in multiple sclerosis. This CDR3 spans 14 amino acids. Germline assignment: CDR1 SGHRS and CDR2 YFSETQ. Trimming took off 2 bases at V and 6 bases at J, with 14 bases between the two ends. The data were produced by immunoSEQ multiplex PCR, yet TCRdb's version contains in-frame clones alone and is incomplete. This table holds about 100,000 clones, approximately 93% found once. The input for sequencing was peripheral blood, taken after pregnancy. The V call is TRBV5-1, the J call TRBJ1-1; tentative D call: TRBD1 (6 bases). The clonotype comes from a female donor with multiple sclerosis, enrolled in a pregnancy study. The CDR3 DNA sequence: TGCGCCAGCAGCTTTACAGGGCCGTGGCCTGAAGCTTTCTTT. Residues: CASSFTGPWPEAFF.